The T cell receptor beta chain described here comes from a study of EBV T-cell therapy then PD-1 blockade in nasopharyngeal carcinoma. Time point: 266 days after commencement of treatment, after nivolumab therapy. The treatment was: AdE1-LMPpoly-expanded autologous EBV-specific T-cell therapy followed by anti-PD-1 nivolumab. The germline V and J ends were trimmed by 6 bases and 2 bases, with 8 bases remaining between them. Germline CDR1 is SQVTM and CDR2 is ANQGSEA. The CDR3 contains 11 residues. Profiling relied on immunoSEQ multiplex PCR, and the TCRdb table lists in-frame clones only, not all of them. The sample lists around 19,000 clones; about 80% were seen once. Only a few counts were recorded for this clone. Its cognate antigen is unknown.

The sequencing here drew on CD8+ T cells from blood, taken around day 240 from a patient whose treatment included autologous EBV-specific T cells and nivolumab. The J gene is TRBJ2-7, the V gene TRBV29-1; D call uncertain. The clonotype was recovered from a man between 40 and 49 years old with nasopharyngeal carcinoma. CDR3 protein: CSVGQAYEQYF. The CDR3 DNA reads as TGCAGCGTGGGCCAAGCCTACGAGCAGTACTTC.